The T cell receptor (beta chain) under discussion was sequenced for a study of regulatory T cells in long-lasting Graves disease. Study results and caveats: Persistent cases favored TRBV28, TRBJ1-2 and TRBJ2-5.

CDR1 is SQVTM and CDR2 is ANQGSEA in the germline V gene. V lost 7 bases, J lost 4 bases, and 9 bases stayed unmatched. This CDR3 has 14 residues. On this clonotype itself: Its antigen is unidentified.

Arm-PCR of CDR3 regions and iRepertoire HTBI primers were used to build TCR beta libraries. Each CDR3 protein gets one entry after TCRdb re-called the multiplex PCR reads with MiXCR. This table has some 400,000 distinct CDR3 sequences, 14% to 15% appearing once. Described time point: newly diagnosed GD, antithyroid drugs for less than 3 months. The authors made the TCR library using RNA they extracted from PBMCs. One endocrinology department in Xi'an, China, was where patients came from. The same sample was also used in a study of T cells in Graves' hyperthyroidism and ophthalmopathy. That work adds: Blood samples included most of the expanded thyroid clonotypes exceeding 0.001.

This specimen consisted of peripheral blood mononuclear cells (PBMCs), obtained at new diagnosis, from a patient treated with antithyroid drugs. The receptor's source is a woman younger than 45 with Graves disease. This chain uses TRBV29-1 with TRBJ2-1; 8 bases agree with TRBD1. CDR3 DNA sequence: TGCAGCGGTATACAGGGGGTTGGTTACAATGAGCAGTTCTTC. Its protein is CSGIQGVGYNEQFF.